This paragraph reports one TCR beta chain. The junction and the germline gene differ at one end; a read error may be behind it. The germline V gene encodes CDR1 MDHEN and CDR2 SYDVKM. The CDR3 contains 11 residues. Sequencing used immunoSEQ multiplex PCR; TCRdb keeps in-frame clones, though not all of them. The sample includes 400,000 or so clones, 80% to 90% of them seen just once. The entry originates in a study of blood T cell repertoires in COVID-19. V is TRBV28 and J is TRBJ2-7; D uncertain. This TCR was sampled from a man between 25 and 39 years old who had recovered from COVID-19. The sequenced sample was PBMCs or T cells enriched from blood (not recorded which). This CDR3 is CASRCRPGGHF. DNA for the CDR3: TGTGCCAGCAGATGCAGACCCGGCGGCCACTTC.